These T cell receptor beta chains were read from a single sample in a study of T cell responses to AZD1222 COVID-19 vaccine. Profiling relied on immunoSEQ multiplex PCR, and the TCRdb table lists in-frame clones only, not all of them. Among 140,000 to 150,000 clones listed, around 90% were seen once. This specimen was peripheral blood, taken on day 0 of AZD1222 vaccination. These receptors all stem from an adult in good health. Each CDR3 is given with its conserved first and last residue. The D gene is left open where the match is weak. Clone size is not always given. Where it is, it says once, few, many or a class for expanded clones.

D: TRBD1
V: TRBV10-3
J: TRBJ2-5
size: .
CDR3: CAISELGQGAVETQYF
DNA: TGTGCCATCAGTGAGTTAGGACAGGGGGCCGTGGAGACCCAGTACTTC

D: TRBD2
V: TRBV5-8
J: TRBJ2-1
size: .
CDR3: CASSPGLPRSNEQFF
DNA: TGTGCCAGCAGCCCGGGACTACCGCGGTCGAATGAGCAGTTCTTC

D: .
V: TRBV6-6
J: TRBJ1-5
size: .
CDR3: CASSPYFLLTLSNQPQHF
DNA: TGTGCCAGCAGTCCCTATTTCCTGCTTACACTTAGCAATCAGCCCCAGCATTTT

D: .
V: TRBV19
J: TRBJ2-6
size: .
CDR3: CASSSIPGANVLTF
DNA: TGTGCCAGTAGCTCGATCCCTGGGGCCAACGTCCTGACTTTC

D: .
V: TRBV28
J: TRBJ2-5
size: few
CDR3: CASSISVETQYF
DNA: TGTGCCAGCAGCATTAGCGTGGAGACCCAGTACTTC

D: .
V: TRBV5-1
J: TRBJ1-1
size: .
CDR3: CASTDPNTEAFF
DNA: TGCGCCAGCACCGATCCGAACACTGAAGCTTTCTTT

D: TRBD1
V: TRBV7-2
J: TRBJ1-3
size: .
CDR3: CASSLVRPGQGRNTIYF
DNA: TGTGCCAGCAGCTTAGTGCGACCCGGACAGGGGAGAAACACCATATATTTT

D: TRBD2
V: TRBV5-8
J: TRBJ2-5
size: once
CDR3: CASSLGLAGVQETQYF
DNA: TGTGCCAGCAGCCTGGGACTAGCGGGCGTGCAAGAGACCCAGTACTTC

D: .
V: TRBV15
J: TRBJ2-1
size: .
CDR3: CATSRDPGVGAYDEQFF
DNA: TGTGCCACCAGCAGAGATCCCGGGGTCGGGGCCTATGATGAGCAGTTCTTC

D: .
V: TRBV28
J: TRBJ2-3
size: .
CDR3: CASSRRPTGRVTDTQYF
DNA: TGTGCCAGCAGCCGTCGACCCACAGGGAGAGTCACAGATACGCAGTATTTT

D: .
V: TRBV6-5
J: TRBJ1-3
size: .
CDR3: CASSPRFRGNTIYF
DNA: TGTGCCAGCAGTCCCAGGTTTAGGGGAAACACCATATATTTT

D: .
V: TRBV7-2
J: TRBJ2-7
size: .
CDR3: CASSLAGQPTYEQYF
DNA: TGTGCCAGCAGCTTAGCGGGGCAGCCAACTTACGAGCAGTACTTC

D: .
V: TRBV29-1
J: TRBJ2-5
size: .
CDR3: CSVTNRVGETQYF
DNA: TGCAGCGTGACTAACAGGGTAGGAGAGACCCAGTACTTC

D: TRBD1
V: TRBV6-7
J: TRBJ1-2
size: once
CDR3: CASIRTGEGYGYTF
DNA: TGTGCCAGCATTCGGACAGGGGAGGGCTATGGCTACACCTTC

D: .
V: TRBV4-3
J: TRBJ1-4
size: .
CDR3: CASSPRGRTNEKLFF
DNA: TGCGCCAGCAGCCCCCGAGGGAGGACTAATGAAAAACTGTTTTTT

D: .
V: TRBV9
J: TRBJ2-5
size: .
CDR3: CASSPLSYPGQETQYF
DNA: TGTGCCAGCAGCCCCTTGTCTTATCCTGGTCAGGAGACCCAGTACTTC

D: TRBD2
V: TRBV29-1
J: TRBJ2-3
size: .
CDR3: CSVESGGLGDTQYF
DNA: TGCAGCGTTGAAAGCGGGGGGCTAGGGGATACGCAGTATTTT

D: .
V: TRBV5-4
J: TRBJ1-2
size: .
CDR3: CASSLAHLSGNYGYTF
DNA: TGTGCCAGCAGCTTGGCACACCTTTCAGGGAACTATGGCTACACCTTC

D: TRBD2
V: TRBV29-1
J: TRBJ2-7
size: .
CDR3: CSIGLAGGWEQYF
DNA: TGCAGCATCGGACTAGCGGGAGGGTGGGAGCAGTACTTC

D: .
V: TRBV4-1
J: TRBJ1-2
size: .
CDR3: CASSHGEGLRNGYTF
DNA: TGCGCCAGCAGCCATGGGGAGGGACTCCGGAATGGCTACACCTTC

D: .
V: TRBV11-2
J: TRBJ1-3
size: .
CDR3: CASSRNRNTIYF
DNA: TGTGCCAGCAGCCGGAATAGAAACACCATATATTTT

D: TRBD1
V: TRBV7-3
J: TRBJ2-7
size: .
CDR3: CASSLGSGTGRYEQYF
DNA: TGTGCCAGCAGCTTAGGATCCGGGACAGGGCGCTACGAGCAGTACTTC

D: TRBD2
V: TRBV20-1
J: TRBJ2-2
size: .
CDR3: CSASGGAGELFF
DNA: TGCAGTGCTAGTGGGGGGGCCGGGGAGCTGTTTTTT

D: TRBD1
V: TRBV7-2
J: TRBJ1-5
size: .
CDR3: CASSPRTGGVQPQHF
DNA: TGTGCCAGCAGCCCGAGGACAGGGGGTGTCCAGCCCCAGCATTTT

D: TRBD2
V: TRBV9
J: TRBJ2-5
size: .
CDR3: CASSVLADPGLGETQYF
DNA: TGTGCCAGCAGCGTACTAGCGGACCCCGGATTAGGAGAGACCCAGTACTTC

D: .
V: TRBV6-5
J: TRBJ2-7
size: .
CDR3: CASRMTGPAVYEQYF
DNA: TGTGCCAGCAGAATGACAGGACCTGCTGTCTACGAGCAGTACTTC

D: TRBD2
V: TRBV2
J: TRBJ2-3
size: .
CDR3: CASWGVGAGAKDTQYF
DNA: TGTGCCAGCTGGGGGGTCGGGGCGGGAGCTAAAGATACGCAGTATTTT

D: .
V: TRBV28
J: TRBJ1-5
size: .
CDR3: CASSFNREYQPQHF
DNA: TGTGCCAGCAGTTTCAACAGGGAATATCAGCCCCAGCATTTT

D: TRBD1
V: TRBV7-6
J: TRBJ2-1
size: .
CDR3: CASSLGTGSYNEQFF
DNA: TGTGCCAGCAGCTTAGGGACAGGGAGCTACAATGAGCAGTTCTTC

D: TRBD1
V: TRBV6-1
J: TRBJ1-5
size: .
CDR3: CASSEQQGGNQPQHF
DNA: TGTGCCAGCAGTGAACAACAGGGGGGTAATCAGCCCCAGCATTTT

D: .
V: TRBV28
J: TRBJ1-4
size: .
CDR3: CASRPTRPQLFF
DNA: TGTGCCAGCAGACCCACCAGGCCGCAACTGTTTTTT

D: .
V: TRBV19
J: TRBJ1-5
size: .
CDR3: CASSTRGISNQPQHF
DNA: TGTGCCAGTAGTACCCGGGGGATTAGCAATCAGCCCCAGCATTTT

D: .
V: TRBV19
J: TRBJ2-5
size: .
CDR3: CASSIESRQETQYF
DNA: TGTGCCAGTAGTATAGAGTCAAGGCAAGAGACCCAGTACTTC

D: .
V: TRBV15
J: TRBJ1-5
size: .
CDR3: CATSRDHSAGGMGNQPQHF
DNA: TGTGCCACCAGCAGAGATCATTCCGCGGGGGGCATGGGCAATCAGCCCCAGCATTTT

D: TRBD1
V: TRBV19
J: TRBJ2-3
size: .
CDR3: CASRRTGGTDTQYF
DNA: TGTGCCAGTAGGCGGACAGGGGGGACAGATACGCAGTATTTT

D: .
V: TRBV9
J: TRBJ1-2
size: .
CDR3: CASSRSGSINYGYTF
DNA: TGTGCCAGCAGCCGGAGTGGGAGTATAAACTATGGCTACACCTTC

D: .
V: TRBV28
J: TRBJ2-7
size: .
CDR3: CASSLPLSGDHEQYF
DNA: TGTGCCAGCAGTCTCCCCCTTTCGGGTGATCACGAGCAGTACTTC

D: TRBD2
V: TRBV19
J: TRBJ2-7
size: once
CDR3: CASSIRSSGVVYEQYF
DNA: TGTGCCAGTAGTATTCGTTCTAGCGGGGTTGTCTACGAGCAGTACTTC

D: .
V: TRBV19
J: TRBJ1-4
size: .
CDR3: CASSIGEGRGEKLFF
DNA: TGTGCCAGTAGTATCGGGGAGGGACGAGGGGAAAAACTGTTTTTT

D: TRBD1
V: TRBV19
J: TRBJ1-5
size: .
CDR3: CASSARQGVNSNQPQHF
DNA: TGTGCCAGTAGTGCTCGACAGGGAGTAAATAGCAATCAGCCCCAGCATTTT

D: .
V: TRBV15
J: TRBJ2-1
size: few
CDR3: CATSELSEQFF
DNA: TGTGCCACCAGCGAACTCAGTGAGCAGTTCTTC

D: TRBD1
V: TRBV4-1
J: TRBJ1-5
size: .
CDR3: CASSLSGQVQEPQHF
DNA: TGCGCCAGCAGCCTCTCAGGACAGGTCCAAGAGCCCCAGCATTTT

D: TRBD1
V: TRBV2
J: TRBJ1-2
size: few
CDR3: CASSSQGANYGYTF
DNA: TGTGCCAGCAGTTCCCAGGGGGCGAACTATGGCTACACCTTC

D: .
V: TRBV4-3
J: TRBJ1-4
size: once
CDR3: CASSGSFREKLFF
DNA: TGCGCCAGCAGCGGCTCGTTTCGCGAAAAACTGTTTTTT

D: .
V: TRBV21-1
J: TRBJ2-7
size: .
CDR3: CASSKVNLEEVTGGPYEQYF
DNA: TGTGCCAGCAGCAAAGTAAACCTGGAAGAGGTGACAGGTGGTCCCTACGAGCAGTACTTC

D: .
V: TRBV4-1
J: TRBJ1-5
size: .
CDR3: CASSQASGPPQHF
DNA: TGCGCCAGCAGCCAGGCGTCCGGGCCGCCCCAGCATTTT

D: .
V: TRBV5-5
J: TRBJ2-7
size: .
CDR3: CASSLLLQSRFYF
DNA: TGTGCCAGCAGCCTCCTTCTCCAGTCGAGATTTTACTTC

D: TRBD1
V: TRBV13
J: TRBJ2-7
size: .
CDR3: CASSLDRANEQYF
DNA: TGTGCCAGCAGCTTGGACAGGGCTAACGAGCAGTACTTC

D: TRBD2
V: TRBV19
J: TRBJ2-5
size: .
CDR3: CASSRGAGLAEETQYF
DNA: TGTGCCAGTAGTCGGGGGGCCGGACTAGCGGAAGAGACCCAGTACTTC

D: .
V: TRBV14
J: TRBJ2-2
size: .
CDR3: CASSQPDTGELFF
DNA: TGTGCCAGCAGCCAGCCGGACACCGGGGAGCTGTTTTTT

D: .
V: TRBV24-1
J: TRBJ1-5
size: .
CDR3: CATSDLGEVNQPQHF
DNA: TGTGCCACCAGTGATTTAGGGGAAGTTAATCAGCCCCAGCATTTT

D: TRBD1
V: TRBV6-5
J: TRBJ1-1
size: .
CDR3: CASSQGTGSNTEAFF
DNA: TGTGCCAGCAGCCAGGGGACAGGCTCGAACACTGAAGCTTTCTTT

D: TRBD2
V: TRBV6-6
J: TRBJ2-7
size: once
CDR3: CAIRLAGGTHEQYF
DNA: TGTGCCATCCGACTAGCGGGGGGTACCCACGAGCAGTACTTC

D: .
V: TRBV7-2
J: TRBJ1-2
size: .
CDR3: CASSLEGFVYGYTF
DNA: TGTGCCAGCAGCTTGGAGGGCTTCGTCTATGGCTACACCTTC